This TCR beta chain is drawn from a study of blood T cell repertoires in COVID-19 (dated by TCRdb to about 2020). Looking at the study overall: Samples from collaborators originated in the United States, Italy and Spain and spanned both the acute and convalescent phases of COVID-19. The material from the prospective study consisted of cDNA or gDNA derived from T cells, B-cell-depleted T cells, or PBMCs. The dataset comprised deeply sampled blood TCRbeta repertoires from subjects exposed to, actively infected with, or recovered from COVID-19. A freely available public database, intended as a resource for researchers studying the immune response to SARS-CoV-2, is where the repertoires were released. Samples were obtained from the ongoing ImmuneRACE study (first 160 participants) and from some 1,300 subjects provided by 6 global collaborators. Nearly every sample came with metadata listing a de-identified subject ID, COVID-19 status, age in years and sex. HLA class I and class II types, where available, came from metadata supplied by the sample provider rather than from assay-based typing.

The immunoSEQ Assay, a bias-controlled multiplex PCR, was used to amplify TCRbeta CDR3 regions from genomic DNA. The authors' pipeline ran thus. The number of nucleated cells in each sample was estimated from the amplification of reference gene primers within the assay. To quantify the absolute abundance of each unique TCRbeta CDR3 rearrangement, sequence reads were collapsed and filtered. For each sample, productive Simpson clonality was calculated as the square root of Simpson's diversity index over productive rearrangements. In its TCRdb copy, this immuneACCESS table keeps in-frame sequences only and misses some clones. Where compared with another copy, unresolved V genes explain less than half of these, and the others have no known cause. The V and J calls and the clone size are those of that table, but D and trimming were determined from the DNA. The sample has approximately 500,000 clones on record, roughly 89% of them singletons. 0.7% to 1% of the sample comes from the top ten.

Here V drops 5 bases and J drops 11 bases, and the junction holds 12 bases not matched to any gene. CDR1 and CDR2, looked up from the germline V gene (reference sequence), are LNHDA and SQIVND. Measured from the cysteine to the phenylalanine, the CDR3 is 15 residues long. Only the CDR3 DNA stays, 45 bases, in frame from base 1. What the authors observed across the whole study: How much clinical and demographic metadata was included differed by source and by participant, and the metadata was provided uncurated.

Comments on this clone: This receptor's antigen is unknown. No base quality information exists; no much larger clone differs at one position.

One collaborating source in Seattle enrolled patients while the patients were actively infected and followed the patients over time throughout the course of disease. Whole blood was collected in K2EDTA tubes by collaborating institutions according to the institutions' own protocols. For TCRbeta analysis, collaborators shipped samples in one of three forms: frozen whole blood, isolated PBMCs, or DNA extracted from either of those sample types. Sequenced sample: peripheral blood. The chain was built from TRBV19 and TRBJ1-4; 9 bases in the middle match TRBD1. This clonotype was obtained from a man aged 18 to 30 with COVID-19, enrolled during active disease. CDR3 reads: CASSFTPGQGLKLFF. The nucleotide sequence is TGTGCCAGTAGTTTTACGCCGGGACAGGGACTGAAACTGTTTTTT.